This T cell receptor beta chain was sequenced for a study of cytomegalovirus exposure and HLA in healthy donors. Whole-study findings and limits: Earlier results showed most TCR beta V segments being productive about 87% or about 30% of the time.

On this clone itself: Its matching antigen is unknown.

Primers for the PCR totalled 60 Vbeta and 13 Jbeta. Sequencing used immunoSEQ multiplex PCR; TCRdb keeps in-frame clones, though not all of them. The repertoire includes 95,000 to 150,000 clones, around 84% of them detected once, and about 1.7% sits in the top ten. The CDR3 has 20 amino acids. Trimming cost V 0 bases and J 1 base; bases outside gene matches: 12. The germline gives CDR1 SGHNT, CDR2 YENEEA. This sequence was found in a man aged 18-30 years in good health and CMV-seronegative. Sequencing was carried out using PBMCs. This chain uses TRBV11-3 with TRBJ1-1; TRBD1 aligns across 12 bases. The CDR3 nucleotides are TGTGCCAGCAGCTTAGATCGGGTGATGGGACAGGGGGCGGAGAACACTGAAGCTTTCTTT. Translated, it gives CASSLDRVMGQGAENTEAFF.